Described below is a single T cell receptor beta chain sequence and its context. The sample belongs to a study of blood T cell repertoires in COVID-19. V was pared by 5 bases and J by 7 bases, with 6 bases of the junction left unmatched. Germline V gene data show CDR1 as SGHAT and CDR2 as FQNNGV. The CDR3 runs to 15 residues. The assay was immunoSEQ multiplex PCR, and TCRdb's table has in-frame clones only and misses some. This table holds about 220,000 clones, approximately 86% found once. This receptor was taken from a woman in her forties or fifties with acute COVID-19. The sequenced sample consisted of PBMCs or T cells enriched from blood (not recorded which). This chain joins TRBV11-2 and TRBJ1-6, with 9 bases that match TRBD1. The CDR3 is CASSHTTGGNSPLHF. The DNA of the CDR3 is TGTGCCAGCAGCCATACGACAGGGGGAAATTCACCCCTCCACTTT.